The sequence of this TCR beta chain was determined in a study of T cell repertoires in cytomegalovirus infection. Study-level information: Indications came from public TCR beta signatures; they pointed to CMV infection and to a matching HLA type.

In regard to this clonotype: A junction boundary mismatches the germline segment, possibly from a read error.

TCRdb re-derived calls from the reads in MiXCR, one entry per CDR3 protein. The sample carries roughly 630,000 distinct CDR3 sequences, around 24% recorded once. Germline CDR1 MNHEY, CDR2 SMNVEV (reference sequence). The CDR3 totals 15 residues. Sequencing was carried out using CD8+ T cells from PBMCs. This TCR was recovered from a human donor in good health (CMV status not recorded). Some clones in this sample may be carry-over from other donors' samples. V gene TRBV27 combines with J gene TRBJ1-4; a possible D gene is TRBD1 (5 bases). The CDR3 DNA reads TGTGCCAGCAGTCTGAACCTTGGGGGGAATGAAAAACTGGTTTTT. It is translated as CASSLNLGGNEKLVF. The whole variable domain, remainder taken from reference TRBV27 and TRBJ1-4, is EAQVTQNPRYLITVTGKKLTVTCSQNMNHEYMSWYRQDPGLGLRQIYYSMNVEVTDKGDVPEGYKVSRKEKRNFPLILESPSPNQTSLYFCASSLNLGGNEKLVFGSGTQLSVL.